This entry is about one T cell receptor beta chain. How the authors handled the data: Estimates of nucleated cell counts were drawn from the amplification of reference gene primers. Measured with immunoSEQ multiplex PCR; TCRdb has only the in-frame clones, and not every one. Clone size and the V and J calls come from that table; the DNA yielded D and trimming. The sample includes some 150,000 clones, around 82% seen only once; the top ten take less than 4.5%. This record comes from a study of blood T cell repertoires in COVID-19. The overall study: Sites in the United States, Italy and Spain provided acute and convalescent COVID-19 samples. PBMCs, B-cell-depleted T cells, or T cells were the source of the cDNA or gDNA that made up the material.

The trim removed 4 bases at V and 5 bases at J, leaving 17 bases unmatched. Germline CDR1 and CDR2: SQVTM and ANQGSEA. The CDR3 consists of 17 residues. Sequenced material: peripheral blood. The chain is built from TRBV29-1 and TRBJ2-5, with 9 bases lining up with TRBD2. This TCR was sampled from a man in his sixties with acute or convalescent COVID-19. The CDR3 DNA reads TGCAGCGTTGCGGGATCGCGGGAGGGCCTTCAGTCCGAGACCCAGTACTTC. It yields the protein CSVAGSREGLQSETQYF.